What follows are 10 T cell receptor beta chains derived from one specimen sequenced in a study of blood T cell repertoires in COVID-19. TCRdb's copy holds only in-frame clones and misses some; the assay was immunoSEQ multiplex PCR. The repertoire includes over 95,000 clones, approximately 90% of them detected once, and approximately 4.2% sits in the top ten. Input material: peripheral blood. The receptors shown here come from a woman aged 45-65 years with acute or convalescent COVID-19.

The gene calls are TRBV6-6 and TRBJ1-4; D not resolved. The CDR3 loop spans 16 amino acids. CDR1 and CDR2 (germline): MNHNY, SVGAGI (reference sequence). The V and J ends lost 0 bases and 7 bases respectively, with 15 bases between them. This chain's CDR3 is CASSYSIFGSGEKLFF. The DNA of the CDR3 is TGTGCCAGCAGTTACTCGATTTTTGGGTCGGGTGAAAAACTGTTTTTT.

V is TRBV7-2 and J is TRBJ2-1; 10 nucleotides align to TRBD2. This CDR3 contains 16 residues. The germline CDR1 and CDR2 sequences are SGHTA and FQGNSA. Trimming took 1 base from V and 7 from J; bases not matched to a gene: 7. CDR3 DNA: TGTGCCAGCAGCTTAGGAAGAGGACTAGCGGAAAATGAGCAGTTCTTC. Its translation is CASSLGRGLAENEQFF.

V usage is TRBV7-2 and J usage is TRBJ1-6; D not certain. The CDR3 has 14 amino acids. Germline CDR1 and CDR2: SGHTA and FQGNSA. The V and J ends lost 5 bases and 6 bases respectively, with 11 bases between them. The CDR3 nucleotides are TGTGCCAGCAGCCTAGGAGGGCCTAATTCACCCCTCCACTTT. It yields the protein CASSLGGPNSPLHF.

The rearrangement links TRBV5-8 to TRBJ1-1; D unresolved. V was clipped by 0 bases and J by 0 bases, with 6 bases between them. This CDR3 is 14 amino acids long. CDR1 and CDR2 from the germline V gene are SGHTS and YDEGEE. The CDR3 DNA reads TGTGCCAGCAGCTTGGCCTACGTGAACACTGAAGCTTTCTTT. This gives the protein CASSLAYVNTEAFF.

The rearrangement joins TRBV5-4 to TRBJ2-5; D ambiguous. CDR1 SGHNT and CDR2 YYREEE come from the germline V gene (reference sequence). V was shortened by 4 bases and J by 5 bases, with 18 bases between the two germline ends. The CDR3 has 15 amino acids. For the CDR3, the DNA is TGTGCCAGCAGCAGAGAGGCTAGTGTTGGGGAGACCCAGTACTTC. This codes for CASSREASVGETQYF.

CDR3 nucleotides: TGTGCCAGTAGTACAGACAGGGAAGAGACCCAGTACTTC. Its protein is CASSTDREETQYF. The chain carries TRBV19 and TRBJ2-5; 7 bases map to TRBD1. This CDR3 has 13 residues. Germline V CDR1 and CDR2: LNHDA, SQIVND (reference sequence). J was trimmed by 3 bases and V by 4 bases; bases with no gene match: 2.

The chain combines TRBV4-1 with TRBJ2-7; perhaps TRBD2 as D (6 bases). CDR1 and CDR2 from the germline V gene are MGHRA and YSYEKL. This CDR3 comprises 14 residues. V lost 0 bases to trimming and J lost 2 bases, with 8 bases between them. CDR3 sequence: CASSQEWGAYEQYF. The CDR3 DNA reads as TGCGCCAGCAGCCAAGAGTGGGGGGCCTACGAGCAGTACTTC.

The chain carries TRBV2 and TRBJ1-4; maybe TRBD1 (6 bases). Germline values: CDR1 SNHLY, CDR2 FYNNEI. Trimming took 6 bases from V and 0 from J, leaving 11 bases between them. The CDR3 length is 15 residues. CDR3 sequence (DNA): TGTGCCAGCAGCACTCGACAGGCAACTAATGAAAAACTGTTTTTT. It translates to CASSTRQATNEKLFF. The entire variable domain, with the rest obtained from reference TRBV2 and TRBJ1-4, is as follows: EPEVTQTPSHQVTQMGQEVILRCVPISNHLYFYWYRQILGQKVEFLVSFYNNEISEKSEIFDDQFSVERPDGSNFTLKIRSTKLEDSAMYFCASSTRQATNEKLFFGSGTQLSVL.

V is TRBV27 and J is TRBJ2-3, with D perhaps matching TRBD1 (6 bases). V lost 4 bases and J 11 bases, leaving 10 bases between the germline ends. This CDR3 region has 11 residues. Germline CDR1 and CDR2: MNHEY and SMNVEV (reference sequence). Here the CDR3 reads CASSSRDMQYF. The DNA for the CDR3 is TGTGCCAGCAGTTCCCGGGACATGCAGTATTTT.

J is TRBJ2-3 and V is TRBV2; 14 bases are shared with TRBD2. This CDR3 comprises 15 residues. Germline V gives CDR1 SNHLY, CDR2 FYNNEI. V was pared by 6 bases and J by 7 bases, with 6 bases of the junction left unmatched. CDR3 protein: CASRGLAGAPYTQYF. DNA for the CDR3: TGTGCCAGCAGGGGACTAGCGGGGGCACCCTATACGCAGTATTTT.